This is a list of T cell receptor beta chains from one sample in a study of control samples from healthy donors and cancer patients. Assay: immunoSEQ multiplex PCR; the TCRdb copy retains only in-frame clones and omits some. The sample contains about 140,000 clones, approximately 91% of which appear only once. The specimen sequenced was blood. The receptors stem from a woman between 25 and 40 years old in good health. Each CDR3 is given with its conserved first and last residue. A D gene is named only where the DNA matches it firmly. Size is stated for part of the rows, as once, few or many counts, or as a class when the clone is expanded.

j_call | v_call | clone_size | d_call | cdr3_nt | cdr3_aa
TRBJ2-1 | TRBV29-1 | few | . | TGCAGCGTTGTTCCGTGGGCGAGCTCCTACAATGAGCAGTTCTTC | CSVVPWASSYNEQFF
TRBJ2-3 | TRBV30 | once | . | TGTGCCTGGAGCGGGATTAGCACAGATACGCAGTATTTT | CAWSGISTDTQYF
TRBJ1-1 | TRBV7-9 | . | . | TGTGCCAGCAGCCCCGGGGGGGTCCCTGAAGCTTTCTTT | CASSPGGVPEAFF
TRBJ2-3 | TRBV21-1 | . | . | TGTGCCAGCAGCAAAGGTCCGGGGCGCACAGATACGCAGTATTTT | CASSKGPGRTDTQYF
TRBJ2-7 | TRBV14 | . | TRBD2 | TGTGCCAGCAGCGAGAGACTAGCGGGGTTCTACGAGCAGTACTTC | CASSERLAGFYEQYF
TRBJ2-5 | TRBV24-1 | . | . | TGTGCCACCAGCCAGGGGGGACAAGAGACCCAGTACTTC | CATSQGGQETQYF
TRBJ1-6 | TRBV3-1/TRBV3-2 | . | . | TGTGCCAGCAGCCAAGTAGGGAGGTCACCCCTCCACTTT | CASSQVGRSPLHF
TRBJ1-4 | TRBV29-1 | once | . | TGCAGCGTTAAGCGGGACGGCCCAACTAATGAAAAACTGTTTTTT | CSVKRDGPTNEKLFF
TRBJ2-7 | TRBV5-1 | . | . | TGCGCCAGCAGCCAACAGGGTCGAGCCTACGAGCAGTACTTC | CASSQQGRAYEQYF
TRBJ2-2 | TRBV6-1 | . | . | TGTGCCAGCAGTGAAGGACTGAACACCGGGGAGCTGTTTTTT | CASSEGLNTGELFF
TRBJ2-7 | TRBV5-6 | . | TRBD2 | TGTGCCAGCAGCTTGGCTCTAGCGGGAAGGTCCTACGAGCAGTACTTC | CASSLALAGRSYEQYF
TRBJ1-4 | TRBV5-1 | . | . | TGCGCCAGCTCCCGAGAGCCCCTGGCGGTTCCAACTAATGAAAAACTGTTTTTT | CASSREPLAVPTNEKLFF
TRBJ1-6 | TRBV6-4 | . | TRBD1 | TGTGCCAGCAGCGTAACAGGGGGAGAAGGATCACCCCTCCACTTT | CASSVTGGEGSPLHF
TRBJ1-1 | TRBV7-9 | . | . | TGTGCCAGCAGCTTAGATTCCATAAATGAAGCTTTCTTT | CASSLDSINEAFF
TRBJ2-3 | TRBV7-2 | . | . | TGTGCCAGCAGTGTGGCGAGCCGGGGCAGTACGCAGTATTTT | CASSVASRGSTQYF
TRBJ2-1 | TRBV6-2/TRBV6-3 | . | . | TGTGCCAGCAGTTACATTGGCGTCGCCTACAATGAGCAGTTCTTC | CASSYIGVAYNEQFF
TRBJ1-5 | TRBV7-9 | . | TRBD1 | TGTGCCAGCGGTGGGACAGGGGGCACTCAGCCCCAGCATTTT | CASGGTGGTQPQHF
TRBJ2-5 | TRBV19 | . | . | TGTGCCAGTAGTGGAACAGGCCTTGGGGAGACCCAGTACTTC | CASSGTGLGETQYF
TRBJ2-3 | TRBV5-1 | once | . | TGCGCCAGCAGCTTGTACACGAGCACAGATACGCAGTATTTT | CASSLYTSTDTQYF
TRBJ1-4 | TRBV7-9 | . | . | TGTGCCAGCAGCTTAAGCGCACGAGAAAAACTGTTTTTT | CASSLSAREKLFF
TRBJ1-2 | TRBV15 | . | TRBD1 | TGTGCCACCAGCAGAAGAGGGACAGGGGGGGACTATGGCTACACCTTC | CATSRRGTGGDYGYTF
TRBJ1-5 | TRBV28 | . | TRBD1 | TGTGCCAGCAGTTTATCGGACAGGGTCTATCAGCCCCAGCATTTT | CASSLSDRVYQPQHF
TRBJ1-6 | TRBV30 | few | . | TGTGCCTGGAGTGTAGGGGTGAATTCACCCCTCCACTTT | CAWSVGVNSPLHF
TRBJ2-7 | TRBV30 | . | TRBD2 | TGTGCCTGGAGTGCAGGGCTGACTAGCGGGAGGTCGTACGAGCAGTACTTC | CAWSAGLTSGRSYEQYF
TRBJ1-1 | TRBV4-1 | . | TRBD1 | TGCGCCAGCAGCCAAGACCCAACAGGGGTCGCTGAAGCTTTCTTT | CASSQDPTGVAEAFF
TRBJ2-1 | TRBV11-2 | . | . | TGTGCCAGCAGACCGGGAGTCGACTACAATGAGCAGTTCTTC | CASRPGVDYNEQFF
TRBJ1-2 | TRBV6-2/TRBV6-3 | . | . | TGTGCCAGCAGTTACAGGGGTATTGGCTATGGCTACACCTTC | CASSYRGIGYGYTF
TRBJ2-4 | TRBV21-1 | . | . | TGTGCCAGCAGCGCAACCGGGACAGCCAAAAACATTCAGTACTTC | CASSATGTAKNIQYF
TRBJ1-1 | TRBV6-6 | . | TRBD1 | TGTGCCAGCAGTGGGGACAGATGGAACACTGAAGCTTTCTTT | CASSGDRWNTEAFF
TRBJ1-1 | TRBV11-2 | . | . | TGTGCCAGCAGCTTAGGAGGCAGGGAGAACACTGAAGCTTTCTTT | CASSLGGRENTEAFF
TRBJ2-3 | TRBV7-3 | . | TRBD2 | TGTGCCAGCAGCCCCAGCGGGAGTACAGATACGCAGTATTTT | CASSPSGSTDTQYF
TRBJ2-2 | TRBV5-1 | . | . | TGCGCCAGCAGTCGGACACAAAGCACCGGGGAGCTGTTTTTT | CASSRTQSTGELFF
TRBJ2-5 | TRBV18 | . | TRBD1 | TGTGCCAGCTCACTGACAGGGGGCGAGGAGACCCAGTACTTC | CASSLTGGEETQYF
TRBJ2-5 | TRBV28 | . | TRBD2 | TGTGCCAGCAGCCCCCCCAGCGGGAGGGGGGAGACCCAGTACTTC | CASSPPSGRGETQYF
TRBJ2-3 | TRBV7-2 | . | . | TGTGCCAGCAGCCTGGCGGGCCTAGCCACAGATACGCAGTATTTT | CASSLAGLATDTQYF
TRBJ1-1 | TRBV18 | . | TRBD1 | TGTGCCAGCTCACCAGGGACAGGGGGCACTGAAGCTTTCTTT | CASSPGTGGTEAFF
TRBJ2-4 | TRBV2 | few | TRBD1 | TGTGCCAGCCGAACAGGGGAGACCAAAAACATTCAGTACTTC | CASRTGETKNIQYF
TRBJ1-3 | TRBV7-6 | . | . | TGTGCCAGCAGCTTTCCCTCGGACACCATATATTTT | CASSFPSDTIYF
TRBJ2-5 | TRBV12-3/TRBV12-4 | . | TRBD2 | TGTGCCAGCAGGCGACTAGCTACGGAGACCCAGTACTTC | CASRRLATETQYF
TRBJ1-2 | TRBV29-1 | . | . | TGCAGCGTTGGTCAGTCCAGGGGCTACACCTTC | CSVGQSRGYTF
TRBJ1-3 | TRBV7-8 | . | . | TGTGCCAGCAGCTTCAGCGCCACAGGACTCGGGGGCACCATATATTTT | CASSFSATGLGGTIYF
TRBJ1-6 | TRBV12-3/TRBV12-4 | . | . | TGTGCCAGCAGTTTAGCGCTAGGGAGGGCCCTCCACTTT | CASSLALGRALHF
TRBJ1-1 | TRBV7-2 | . | TRBD1 | TGTGCCAGCAGCTTAGCGGACAGGGGCACTGAAGCTTTCTTT | CASSLADRGTEAFF
TRBJ2-7 | TRBV4-1 | . | TRBD2 | TGCGCCAGCAGCCAAGGGGAACTAGCGGGCCGCTCCTACGAGCAGTACTTC | CASSQGELAGRSYEQYF
TRBJ1-2 | TRBV3-1/TRBV3-2 | once | . | TGTGCCAGCAGTACAGCTTCTGGCTACACCTTC | CASSTASGYTF
TRBJ1-6 | TRBV28 | . | TRBD1 | TGTGCCAGCAGTCCCGACCTTGACAGGGGGAGTCCCTATTCACCCCTCCACTTT | CASSPDLDRGSPYSPLHF